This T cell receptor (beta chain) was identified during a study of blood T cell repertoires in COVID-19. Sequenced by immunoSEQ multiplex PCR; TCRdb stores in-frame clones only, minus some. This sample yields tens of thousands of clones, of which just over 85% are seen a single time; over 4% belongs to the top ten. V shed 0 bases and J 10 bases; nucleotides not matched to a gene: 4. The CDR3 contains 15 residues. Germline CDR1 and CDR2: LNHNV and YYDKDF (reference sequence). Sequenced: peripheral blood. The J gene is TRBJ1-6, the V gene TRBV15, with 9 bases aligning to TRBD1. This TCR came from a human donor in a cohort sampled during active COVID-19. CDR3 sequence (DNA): TGTGCCACCAGCAGAGAGAGACAGGGGGTCTCACCCCTCCACTTT. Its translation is CATSRERQGVSPLHF.